This TCR beta chain stems from a study of cytomegalovirus exposure and HLA in healthy donors. Study background: Around 77 million unique TCRs from HLA-typed donors made up an early data release. Study-wide results and caveats: Later on, analysis showed that most CMV-associated TCR beta chains appeared to be HLA-restricted. Cytomegalovirus association was assigned to approximately 160 TCR beta chains. The HLA-A and HLA-B alleles of most subjects were reportedly predicted accurately from TCR beta sequences.

In germline, CDR1 is LNHDA, CDR2 SQIVND (reference sequence). This CDR3 region has 13 residues. V lost 3 bases, J lost 2 bases, and 8 bases lay in between. The PCR ran on 60 Vbeta and 13 Jbeta primers. Sequencing was performed with immunoSEQ multiplex PCR; in TCRdb, only in-frame clones are kept and a portion is missing. This sample has 180,000 or so clones, with 70% to 90% found just once. This clone was seen a handful of times. Its antigen is undetermined. Material: PBMCs. The V call is TRBV19, the J call TRBJ2-7, with D uncertain. The TCR was taken from a woman younger than 30 in good health and CMV-seronegative. The CDR3: CASSMADTYEQYF. The CDR3 coding sequence is TGTGCCAGTAGTATGGCAGACACCTACGAGCAGTACTTC.